The 25 T cell receptor beta chains reported below all come from one sample, sequenced in a study of cytomegalovirus exposure and HLA in healthy donors (dated by TCRdb to the late 2010s). The library was prepared using the immunoSEQ multiplex PCR assay. For the multiplex PCR, a mixture combining 60 forward primers for TCR Vbeta segments and 13 reverse primers for TCR Jbeta segments was used. The source is immuneACCESS, and TCRdb retained only in-frame sequences with V and J called. Part of the clones is not carried over; for the studies checked, unresolved V genes explain less than half of this, and the remainder is unexplained. Counted in this sample were around 120,000 clones; 80% of them appeared once. The ten top clones hold 8.5% to 10% of the sample. Sequenced sample: PBMCs. The receptor set was obtained from a female donor in good health and CMV-seropositive.

V is TRBV30 and J is TRBJ2-3, with a possible D match to TRBD1 (6 bases). The V and J ends lost 4 bases and 2 bases respectively, with 10 bases between them. Germline V gives CDR1 GTSNPN, CDR2 SVGIG (reference sequence). The length of the CDR3 is 13 residues. CDR3 region: CAWNRGTTDTQYF. In DNA form, the CDR3 reads TGTGCCTGGAATAGGGGGACCACAGATACGCAGTATTTT. The variable domain in full, with the rest retrieved from reference TRBV30 and TRBJ2-3, is SQTIHQWPATLVQPVGSPLSLECTVEGTSNPNLYWYRQAAGRGLQLLFYSVGIGQISSEVPQNLSASRPQDRQFILSSKKLLLSDSGFYLCAWNRGTTDTQYFGPGTRLTVL.

On this clone: Other DNA sequences of this sample code for an identical CDR3. V gene TRBV5-4 combines with J gene TRBJ1-2, with D perhaps matching TRBD1 (6 bases). Germline CDR1 is SGHNT and CDR2 is YYREEE (reference sequence). This CDR3 spans 14 amino acids. V was shortened by 1 base and J by 0 bases, with 7 bases between the two germline ends. The CDR3 nucleotides read TGTGCCAGCAGCTTGAACAGGGCTAACTATGGCTACACCTTC. It encodes CASSLNRANYGYTF.

This clone has more than one count but fewer than ten. The chain combines TRBV30 with TRBJ1-5, with D uncertain. The V gene lost 2 bases and the J gene lost 5 bases, with 10 bases spanning the gap. The germline CDR1 and CDR2 sequences are GTSNPN and SVGIG (reference sequence). CDR3 length equals 13 residues. The chain's CDR3 is CAWSLSGDQPQHF. DNA for the CDR3: TGTGCCTGGAGTCTTTCCGGTGATCAGCCCCAGCATTTT.

This clone occurred a few times. V and J are TRBV5-1 and TRBJ2-5; D perhaps matches TRBD1 (5 bases). Deletions cut 7 bases from V and 1 base from J, with 8 bases between. The CDR3 length is 12 residues. The germline V gene has CDR1 SGHRS and CDR2 YFSETQ. CDR3 sequence (DNA): TGCGCCAGCCGACAGAGCCAAGAGACCCAGTACTTC. Residues: CASRQSQETQYF.

The V gene is TRBV30, the J gene TRBJ2-7, with D possibly being TRBD2 (5 bases). In germline, CDR1 is GTSNPN, CDR2 SVGIG (reference sequence). Trimming shortened V by 2 bases and J by 5 bases, and 13 bases separated the two germline ends. The CDR3 covers 13 residues. For the CDR3, the DNA is TGTGCCTGGAGTCCGCCAAACGGGGACGAGCAGTACTTC. Translating it yields CAWSPPNGDEQYF.

The chain combines TRBV6-5 with TRBJ2-1; D possibly corresponds to TRBD2 (6 bases). Per the germline V gene, CDR1 is MNHEY and CDR2 is SVGAGI. The CDR3 is 15 amino acids. V dropped 0 bases and J dropped 5 bases, with 11 bases sitting between them. CDR3 protein: CASSYSGTRNNEQFF. CDR3 sequence (DNA): TGTGCCAGCAGTTACTCGGGGACTCGGAACAATGAGCAGTTCTTC.

The CDR3 DNA reads as TGCGCCAGCAGCCAAGGGGGCTCGAGCTATGGCTACACCTTC. Translated: CASSQGGSSYGYTF. J is TRBJ1-2 and V is TRBV4-3; D is perhaps TRBD1 (5 bases). CDR1 LGHNA and CDR2 YSLEER come from the germline V gene. Trimming removed 1 base from V and 4 bases from J, with 10 bases in between. The CDR3 runs to 14 residues.

The CDR3 nucleotides read TGCGCCAGCAGCTTGGAGGGGGGGAGCTCCTACGAGCAGTACTTC. Protein product: CASSLEGGSSYEQYF. V and J are TRBV5-1 and TRBJ2-7, with D perhaps matching TRBD2 (7 bases). The CDR3 length is 15 residues. V was shortened by 0 bases and J by 0 bases, with 10 bases between the two germline ends. Germline V gene sequence: CDR1 SGHRS, CDR2 YFSETQ.

V is TRBV5-1 and J is TRBJ1-2; D possibly corresponds to TRBD1 (5 bases). Trimming took 4 bases from V and 4 from J, leaving 17 bases between them. This CDR3 contains 15 residues. Germline-derived CDR1 and CDR2 are SGHRS and YFSETQ. CDR3 coding DNA: TGCGCCAGCAGCCCCTCTTTGGGGGGAGGCTATGGCTACACCTTC. It yields the protein CASSPSLGGGYGYTF.

V gene TRBV7-3 combines with J gene TRBJ1-2; 9 bases are shared with TRBD1. V gave up 8 bases and J gave up 6 bases; unmatched junction bases: 7. In germline, CDR1 is SGHTA, CDR2 FQGTGA. The length of the CDR3 is 13 residues. The DNA of the CDR3 is TGTGCCAGCTTGACAGGGGGTAGGAATGGCTACACCTTC. Amino acids: CASLTGGRNGYTF.

CDR3 in amino acids: CASSSQGAGTGELFF. CDR3 DNA sequence: TGCGCCAGCAGCTCTCAGGGGGCCGGCACCGGGGAGCTGTTTTTT. The genes are TRBV5-1 and TRBJ2-2; 8 bases fit TRBD1. Losses at the gene ends were 3 bases for V and 4 bases for J; bases not matched to a gene: 5. The germline V gene encodes CDR1 SGHRS and CDR2 YFSETQ. The CDR3 length is 15 residues.

This sequence joins TRBV6-6 and TRBJ1-1; TRBD1 agrees at 9 bases. With 4 bases clipped from V and 1 base from J, the junction kept 1 base outside the gene matches. Germline V gives CDR1 MNHNY, CDR2 SVGAGI (reference sequence). This CDR3 spans 14 amino acids. In nucleotides, the CDR3 is TGTGCCAGCAGTTTGGGACAGGGGAACACTGAAGCTTTCTTT. Amino acid sequence: CASSLGQGNTEAFF.

The gene calls are TRBV15 and TRBJ1-4; weak D call: TRBD1 (5 bases). Per the germline V gene, CDR1 is LNHNV and CDR2 is YYDKDF (reference sequence). Trimming pared 5 bases from V and 5 bases from J, leaving 9 bases between. This CDR3 is 13 amino acids long. In nucleotides, the CDR3 is TGTGCCACCAGCTACGGACACAATGAAAAACTGTTTTTT. Translated, it gives CATSYGHNEKLFF.

J is TRBJ1-2 and V is TRBV6-5; 7 bases match TRBD1. Trimming at V came to 0 bases and at J to 4 bases, leaving 5 bases not matched to a gene. This CDR3 is built from 15 residues. CDR1 is MNHEY, CDR2 SVGAGI, per germline. CDR3 sequence reads: CASSYSNRGAYGYTF. CDR3 in DNA: TGTGCCAGCAGTTACTCGAACAGGGGAGCCTATGGCTACACCTTC.

The V call is TRBV13, the J call TRBJ1-2; the match to TRBD1 covers 8 bases. V lost 4 bases and J lost 3; bases outside the gene matches: 7. Looked up from germline, CDR1 is PRHDT and CDR2 is FYEKMQ (reference sequence). The CDR3 runs to 15 residues. The CDR3 DNA reads as TGTGCCAGCAGCTCTACAGGGGGATGGGACTATGGCTACACCTTC. This encodes CASSSTGGWDYGYTF.

The chain uses TRBV18 and TRBJ1-1, with D perhaps matching TRBD1 (6 bases). Germline lookup yields CDR1 KGHSH and CDR2 LQKENI. Between the trimmed V and J ends, which lost 3 bases and 6 bases, there was a span of 17 bases. The CDR3 covers 15 residues. The CDR3 DNA follows: TGTGCCAGCTCACCCAGCGGGGGCTGGAGGGCTGAAGCTTTCTTT. It yields the protein CASSPSGGWRAEAFF. The full variable domain, completed using reference TRBV18 and TRBJ1-1, is NAGVMQNPRHLVRRRGQEARLRCSPMKGHSHVYWYRQLPEEGLKFMVYLQKENIIDESGMPKERFSAEFPKEGPSILRIQQVVRGDSAAYFCASSPSGGWRAEAFFGQGTRLTVV.

Points on this clone: Other DNA sequences of this sample code for an identical CDR3. The V call is TRBV18, the J call TRBJ2-5; no clear D gene. V dropped 1 base and J dropped 2 bases, with 5 bases sitting between them. This CDR3 spans 13 amino acids. Germline V CDR1 and CDR2: KGHSH, LQKENI. This CDR3 is CASSPLRQETQYF. In nucleotides, the CDR3 is TGTGCCAGCTCACCACTCCGGCAAGAGACCCAGTACTTC.

The genes are TRBV2 and TRBJ2-7; D call uncertain. Trimming stripped 2 bases from V and 4 bases from J, with 6 bases between. The V gene's germline CDR1 is SNHLY and CDR2 FYNNEI. This CDR3 has 12 residues. As DNA, the CDR3 is TGTGCCAGCAGTGAATTGCAGTACGAGCAGTACTTC. Its protein product is CASSELQYEQYF.

The sample holds one count of this clone. The chain carries TRBV9 and TRBJ2-3, with 7 bases lining up with TRBD1. In germline, CDR1 is SGDLS, CDR2 YYNGEE. The J segment lost 1 base and the V segment lost 0 bases, leaving 5 bases of the junction unmatched. The CDR3 loop spans 16 amino acids. CDR3 DNA: TGTGCCAGCAGCGTAGGACAGGGAATTGGCACAGATACGCAGTATTTT. Protein sequence: CASSVGQGIGTDTQYF.

The chain joins TRBV5-4 to TRBJ1-1; 10 bases agree with TRBD1. With V trimmed by 4 bases and J by 1 base, 10 bases remained unmatched. The length of the CDR3 is 17 residues. The V gene's germline CDR1 is SGHNT and CDR2 YYREEE (reference sequence). In nucleotides, the CDR3 is TGTGCCAGCAGCCTCGGGACAGGGGCTGGGTGGAACACTGAAGCTTTCTTT. This encodes CASSLGTGAGWNTEAFF.

The gene calls are TRBV5-1 and TRBJ2-6, with D possibly TRBD2 on 6 matching bases. The CDR3 has 15 residues. The germline CDR1 and CDR2 sequences are SGHRS and YFSETQ. Trimming cost V 4 bases and J 4 bases, with 12 bases left between them. CDR3 protein: CASSPGTPGANVLTF. Written as DNA, the CDR3 is TGCGCCAGCAGCCCTGGGACTCCCGGGGCCAACGTCCTGACTTTC.

This rearrangement joins TRBV7-3 to TRBJ2-1; possibly TRBD2 for D (6 bases). Germline values: CDR1 SGHTA, CDR2 FQGTGA. Trimming stripped 3 bases from V and 0 bases from J, with 6 bases between. The CDR3 runs to 14 residues. The CDR3 sequence is CASSLGGSYNEQFF. Written as DNA, the CDR3 is TGTGCCAGCAGCTTGGGGGGCTCCTACAATGAGCAGTTCTTC.

This clone came up once. The rearrangement links TRBV4-2 to TRBJ2-3; 8 bases fit TRBD2. Germline V gene sequence: CDR1 LGHNA, CDR2 YNFKEQ. This CDR3 spans 16 amino acids. Germline trimming cut 1 base from V and 3 bases from J; bases unmatched to any gene: 6. CDR3 DNA sequence: TGTGCCAGCAGCCAAGGCCCCGGCGGGGGGACAGATACGCAGTATTTT. Its translation is CASSQGPGGGTDTQYF.

This chain uses TRBV5-4 with TRBJ2-4; TRBD2 is a possible D gene (5 bases). Trimming pared 3 bases from V and 0 bases from J, leaving 10 bases between. There are 15 residues in the CDR3. CDR1 and CDR2 from the germline V gene are SGHNT and YYREEE (reference sequence). In DNA, the CDR3 is TGTGCCAGCAGCTCCGGGGATGTAGCCAAAAACATTCAGTACTTC. Translated: CASSSGDVAKNIQYF.

This clone was found once. The gene calls are TRBV5-1 and TRBJ2-2; D might be TRBD2 (5 bases). Germline lookup yields CDR1 SGHRS and CDR2 YFSETQ. The CDR3 contains 15 residues. V was clipped by 4 bases and J by 2 bases, with 12 bases between them. The CDR3 loop is CASSPGGTNTGELFF. The CDR3 DNA is TGCGCCAGCAGCCCCGGAGGTACAAACACCGGGGAGCTGTTTTTT. Full variable domain (missing parts from reference TRBV5-1 and TRBJ2-2): KAGVTQTPRYLIKTRGQQVTLSCSPISGHRSVSWYQQTPGQGLQFLFEYFSETQRNKGNFPGRFSGRQFSNSRSEMNVSTLELGDSALYLCASSPGGTNTGELFFGEGSRLTVL.